This paragraph covers one T cell receptor (beta chain) sequence. The antigen is unknown. The data are from a study of regulatory T cells in long-lasting Graves disease. Study details: Persistent Graves' disease meant over 5 years of antithyroid drugs with positive TSH receptor antibodies.

Construction of the TCR beta libraries employed iRepertoire HTBI primers in conjunction with Arm-PCR of CDR3 regions. TCRdb used MiXCR to reprocess the multiplex PCR reads, holding one entry per CDR3 protein. The table lists about 430,000 distinct CDR3 sequences, under 25% of them singletons. Whole-study results and caveats: Newly diagnosed Graves' patients exceeded persistent ones in TCR diversity. TRBV28, TRBJ1-2 and TRBJ2-5 were favored in persistent disease. The sample size was small, and this may have reduced accuracy.

The germline V gene has CDR1 DFQATT and CDR2 SNEGSKA (reference sequence). The CDR3 covers 13 residues. The ends lost 4 bases at V and 7 bases at J; junction bases unmatched: 9. Time point specified: persistent/refractory GD, antithyroid drugs over 5 years with positive TRAb. The authors made the TCR library using RNA they extracted from PBMCs. The chain uses TRBV20-1 and TRBJ2-7; 8 nucleotides match TRBD2. The sequence was obtained from a female donor with Graves disease. Here the sequenced sample was peripheral blood mononuclear cells (PBMCs), taken when the disease was refractory, from a patient treated with antithyroid drugs. The CDR3 sequence is CSAKGGLAQEQYF. The DNA for the CDR3 is TGCAGTGCTAAGGGCGGACTAGCCCAAGAGCAGTACTTC.